The 30 T cell receptor beta chains presented below share a single source sample, sequenced in a study of early T cells in non-severe SARS-CoV-2 infection. TCRdb re-derived calls from the 5' RACE reads in MiXCR, one entry per CDR3 protein. The sample lists around 70,000 distinct CDR3 sequences, 9% to 15% occurring once. What was sequenced was whole blood. The receptor set was obtained from an adult who was a healthcare worker with PCR-confirmed SARS-CoV-2 infection or an uninfected control (not recorded which).

This clonotype was counted at least ten times. The chain recombines TRBV5-4 with TRBJ2-7, with a weak D call TRBD2 (7 bases). The CDR3 has 16 residues. The germline V gene has CDR1 SGHNT and CDR2 YYREEE (reference sequence). Trimming left V 0 bases short and J 2 bases short, with 15 bases between. The CDR3 sequence is CASSLDGGGSAYEQYF. The CDR3 region has the DNA TGTGCCAGCAGCTTGGATGGGGGCGGGAGTGCCTACGAGCAGTACTTC.

This clonotype was recorded many times. The chain recombines TRBV19 with TRBJ2-1; 11 nucleotides line up with TRBD2. Losses at the gene ends were 0 bases for V and 7 bases for J; bases not matched to a gene: 8. Germline loops: CDR1 LNHDA, CDR2 SQIVND (reference sequence). The CDR3 spans 17 residues. CDR3 coding DNA: TGTGCCAGTAGTATAGATGGGGGGACTAGCGGACAGAATGAGCAGTTCTTC. Translating it yields CASSIDGGTSGQNEQFF. Combining the CDR3 with reference TRBV19 and TRBJ2-1 gives the whole variable domain DGGITQSPKYLFRKEGQNVTLSCEQNLNHDAMYWYRQDPGQGLRLIYYSQIVNDFQKGDIAEGYSVSREKKESFPLTVTSAQKNPTAFYLCASSIDGGTSGQNEQFFGPGTRLTVL.

This clonotype has just a few counts. The chain joins TRBV18 to TRBJ2-7, with TRBD1 identical over 10 bases. The CDR3 is made up of 16 amino acids. The V gene end was trimmed by 6 bases and the J gene end by 2 bases; junction bases not matched to a gene: 10. Per the germline V gene, CDR1 is KGHSH and CDR2 is LQKENI. The CDR3 DNA is TGTGCCAGCTCCACCCAGGGGGGACAGGGGACCTACGAGCAGTACTTC. It yields the protein CASSTQGGQGTYEQYF.

This clonotype was counted only a few times. This chain uses TRBV10-3 with TRBJ2-1, with 14 bases fitting TRBD2. CDR1 is ENHRY and CDR2 is SYGVKD in the germline V gene. The J segment lost 6 bases and the V segment lost 0 bases, leaving 4 bases of the junction unmatched. This CDR3 has 17 residues. The CDR3 region is CAISESQGTSGSNEQFF. CDR3 coding DNA: TGTGCCATCAGTGAGTCGCAGGGGACTAGCGGGAGCAATGAGCAGTTCTTC.

A note on this clonotype: Being one base from a much bigger clone, this may be a read error. This chain joins TRBV30 and TRBJ1-1; TRBD1 agrees at 8 bases. Germline-derived CDR1 and CDR2 are GTSNPN and SVGIG (reference sequence). The CDR3 spans 13 residues. In DNA, the CDR3 is TGTGTCTGGAGTGGACAGGGATACACTGAAGCTTTCTTT. Its protein product is CVWSGQGYTEAFF.

The chain joins TRBV9 to TRBJ2-7; D is uncertain. V dropped 0 bases and J dropped 2 bases, with 9 bases sitting between them. CDR3 length: 14 amino acids. Germline V lookup: CDR1 SGDLS, CDR2 YYNGEE. The CDR3 sequence: CASSVGNRPYEQYF. DNA for the CDR3: TGTGCCAGCAGCGTAGGGAACAGACCCTACGAGCAGTACTTC.

V and J are TRBV7-3 and TRBJ2-1; 8 bases are a match to TRBD2. Unmatched junction bases numbered 9, after V lost 5 bases and J lost 6 bases. Germline V gene lookup returns CDR1 SGHTA and CDR2 FQGTGA. The CDR3 length is 15 residues. The CDR3 loop is CASSRELAEFNEQFF. The CDR3 region has the DNA TGTGCCAGCAGCCGCGAACTAGCGGAATTCAATGAGCAGTTCTTC. Variable domain in full (rest from reference TRBV7-3 and TRBJ2-1): GAGVSQTPSNKVTEKGKYVELRCDPISGHTALYWYRQSLGQGPEFLIYFQGTGAADDSGLPNDRFFAVRPEGSVSTLKIQRTERGDSAVYLCASSRELAEFNEQFFGPGTRLTVL.

The chain has TRBV5-4 and TRBJ2-3; 7 positions match TRBD2. Per the germline V gene, CDR1 is SGHNT and CDR2 is YYREEE (reference sequence). The CDR3 is 16 amino acids. Trimming at V came to 4 bases and at J to 0 bases, leaving 8 bases not matched to a gene. The CDR3 nucleotides read TGTGCCAGCAGCAGGATGGAGCGGGAAAGCACAGATACGCAGTATTTT. This sequence encodes CASSRMERESTDTQYF. Complete variable domain (other parts from reference TRBV5-4 and TRBJ2-3): ETGVTQSPTHLIKTRGQQVTLRCSSQSGHNTVSWYQQALGQGPQFIFQYYREEENGRGNFPPRFSGLQFPNYSSELNVNALELDDSALYLCASSRMERESTDTQYFGPGTRLTVL.

V gene TRBV7-3 combines with J gene TRBJ1-3; unclear D gene. Deletions cut 6 bases from V and 0 bases from J, with 6 bases between. The germline CDR1 and CDR2 sequences are SGHTA and FQGTGA. CDR3 length: 13 residues. CDR3 protein: CASRTGSGNTIYF. CDR3 DNA sequence: TGTGCCAGCAGAACCGGCTCTGGAAACACCATATATTTT.

This clonotype appeared many times. The rearrangement links TRBV7-6 to TRBJ2-3, with 10 bases fitting TRBD2. Germline V gives CDR1 SGHVS, CDR2 FNYEAQ. The CDR3 loop spans 17 amino acids. Losses at the gene ends were 1 base for V and 1 base for J; bases not matched to a gene: 5. DNA for the CDR3: TGTGCCAGCAGCTTAGGCAGCGGGAGGGCCCGCACAGATACGCAGTATTTT. Amino acid sequence: CASSLGSGRARTDTQYF.

This clonotype was picked up many times. CDR3 coding DNA: TGTGCCAGCAGCCATGCCGGGGGCACTGAAGCTTTCTTT. Protein product: CASSHAGGTEAFF. J is TRBJ1-1 and V is TRBV3-1; D possibly corresponds to TRBD1 (5 bases). Germline lookup yields CDR1 LGHDT and CDR2 YNNKEL (reference sequence). This CDR3 spans 13 amino acids. The V and J ends lost 3 bases and 4 bases respectively, with 9 bases between them.

In its sample, this clonotype was seen many times. This rearrangement joins TRBV6-5 to TRBJ1-5; TRBD1 matches 9 bases. CDR3 length: 14 residues. Unmatched junction bases numbered 5, after V lost 5 bases and J lost 6 bases. CDR1 is MNHEY and CDR2 is SVGAGI in the germline V gene. The DNA for the CDR3 is TGTGCCAGCAGTGGGACAGGGTGGGCTCAGCCCCAGCATTTT. Amino acids: CASSGTGWAQPQHF.

The sample holds a few counts of this clonotype. The V and J genes are TRBV28 and TRBJ1-4, with D possibly TRBD1 on 5 matching bases. Germline CDR1 is MDHEN and CDR2 is SYDVKM. The CDR3 covers 14 residues. V was pared by 5 bases and J by 8 bases, with 15 bases between. This chain's CDR3 is CASSKTALEEKLFF. CDR3 coding DNA: TGTGCCAGCAGTAAGACAGCTCTAGAAGAAAAACTGTTTTTT.

The chain is built from TRBV23-1 and TRBJ1-5; no reliable D call. Being an ORF, TRBV23-1 has a function that is uncertain. The CDR3 is 18 amino acids. V was shortened by 3 bases and J by 1 base, with 19 bases between the two germline ends. The CDR3 sequence is CASSHQSRRAESNQPQHF. In DNA form, the CDR3 reads TGCGCCAGCAGTCATCAGAGTAGGAGGGCAGAGAGCAATCAGCCCCAGCATTTT.

The genes are TRBV4-1 and TRBJ2-2, with 10 positions matching TRBD2. Germline V CDR1 and CDR2: MGHRA, YSYEKL. This CDR3 contains 17 residues. V was clipped by 4 bases and J by 4 bases; unmatched bases: 9. CDR3 coding DNA: TGCGCCAGCAGCCGGGGAGACGGACTAGCGGCCACCGGGGAGCTGTTTTTT. It codes for CASSRGDGLAATGELFF.

This clonotype was recorded a few times. The chain uses TRBV4-1 and TRBJ1-5; no clear D gene. V dropped 0 bases and J dropped 9 bases, with 9 bases sitting between them. Germline CDR1 and CDR2: MGHRA and YSYEKL. The CDR3 loop spans 13 amino acids. CDR3 loop: CASSQDKEGPQHF. In DNA, the CDR3 is TGCGCCAGCAGCCAAGACAAAGAGGGGCCCCAGCATTTT.

This clonotype has at least ten counts. This chain connects TRBV6-6 to TRBJ2-7; D not certain. Trimming left V 0 bases short and J 6 bases short, with 3 bases between. This CDR3 contains 11 residues. Germline V gene sequence: CDR1 MNHNY, CDR2 SVGAGI (reference sequence). The CDR3 here is CASSYSGEQYF. CDR3 nucleotide sequence: TGTGCCAGCAGTTACTCGGGCGAGCAGTACTTC.

This clonotype was picked up a small number of times. The rearrangement links TRBV20-1 to TRBJ1-5; perhaps TRBD1 as D (5 bases). Germline loops: CDR1 DFQATT, CDR2 SNEGSKA (reference sequence). The CDR3 totals 15 residues. The germline V and J ends were trimmed by 0 bases and 5 bases, with 14 bases remaining between them. CDR3 coding DNA: TGCAGTGCTAGAGATGAGGGACGGGGAGATCAGCCCCAGCATTTT. This sequence encodes CSARDEGRGDQPQHF.

The rearrangement links TRBV11-1 to TRBJ2-7; possibly TRBD1 or TRBD2 for D (5 bases each). Germline V lookup: CDR1 SGHAT, CDR2 FQDESV (reference sequence). The CDR3 spans 15 residues. The ends were cut back, 3 bases at V and 4 bases at J, with 16 bases in the middle. CDR3 bases: TGTGCCAGCAGCTTGGGAACGGGACGGATATACGAGCAGTACTTC. Translated: CASSLGTGRIYEQYF.

The V call is TRBV29-1, the J call TRBJ1-1; no clear D. The CDR3 is made up of 11 amino acids. The germline CDR1 and CDR2 sequences are SQVTM and ANQGSEA. The CDR3 region is CSGLLNTEAFF. The CDR3 DNA reads TGCAGTGGTTTACTGAACACTGAAGCTTTCTTT.

This clonotype was counted at least ten times. V gene TRBV7-6 combines with J gene TRBJ1-5; 11 nucleotides match TRBD1. V lost 5 bases, J lost 6 bases, and 6 bases stayed unmatched. Germline loops: CDR1 SGHVS, CDR2 FNYEAQ. CDR3 length equals 15 residues. CDR3 sequence (DNA): TGTGCCAGCAGCCGGACAGGGGGCTCTGGTCAGCCCCAGCATTTT. This translates into CASSRTGGSGQPQHF.

The chain uses TRBV5-1 and TRBJ2-2; D perhaps matches TRBD2 (6 bases). The V gene's germline CDR1 is SGHRS and CDR2 YFSETQ. The CDR3 is 14 residues long. Trimming stripped 4 bases from V and 6 bases from J, with 13 bases between. The CDR3 reads CASSRGTESGELFF. CDR3 nucleotides: TGCGCCAGCAGCCGCGGGACGGAATCCGGGGAGCTGTTTTTT.

A few counts support this clonotype. The rearrangement links TRBV5-1 to TRBJ2-1, with D hard to call. The CDR3 has 11 amino acids. The V end lost 0 bases, the J end lost 7 bases, and 2 bases lay between the germline ends. Looked up from germline, CDR1 is SGHRS and CDR2 is YFSETQ. The DNA of the CDR3 is TGCGCCAGCAGCTTGGCGAATGAGCAGTTCTTC. Encoded protein: CASSLANEQFF.

This clonotype has more than one count but fewer than ten. The chain couples TRBV29-1 to TRBJ2-3, with TRBD1 matching 9 bases. Germline CDR1 is SQVTM and CDR2 is ANQGSEA. V lost 1 base to trimming and J lost 2 bases; unmatched junction nucleotides: 7. The CDR3 is 16 amino acids. The chain's CDR3 is CSVEGMDRGSTDTQYF. Written as DNA, the CDR3 is TGCAGCGTTGAAGGCATGGACAGGGGATCCACAGATACGCAGTATTTT.

The sample holds many counts of this clonotype. J is TRBJ2-7 and V is TRBV18, with a possible D match to TRBD1 (5 bases). The CDR3 totals 14 residues. Germline CDR1 KGHSH, CDR2 LQKENI. Deletions cut 3 bases from V and 3 bases from J, with 12 bases between. The CDR3: CASSPGQAYYEQYF. In DNA, the CDR3 is TGTGCCAGCTCACCGGGGCAGGCGTACTACGAGCAGTACTTC.

The genes are TRBV10-2 and TRBJ2-7; D remains ambiguous. Trimming cost V 3 bases and J 4 bases, with 7 bases left between them. Germline-derived CDR1 and CDR2 are WSHSY and SAAADI. The CDR3 loop spans 12 amino acids. The CDR3 nucleotides read TGCGCCAGCAGTGAAGGCGGTTACGAGCAGTACTTC. Translation gives CASSEGGYEQYF.

V usage is TRBV20-1 and J usage is TRBJ2-1; TRBD1 is a possible D gene (6 bases). The germline V gene encodes CDR1 DFQATT and CDR2 SNEGSKA (reference sequence). The CDR3 totals 14 residues. V lost 2 bases and J lost 4, with 12 bases in between. In DNA, the CDR3 is TGCAGTGCTAGACCTCGGACAGCTTACAATGAGCAGTTCTTC. Translated, it gives CSARPRTAYNEQFF.

The chain recombines TRBV9 with TRBJ1-1; D gene ambiguous. Germline V gives CDR1 SGDLS, CDR2 YYNGEE. Trimming left V 0 bases short and J 2 bases short, with 11 bases between. The CDR3 extends over 15 amino acids. The CDR3 protein is CASSVDLMRNTEAFF. In nucleotides, the CDR3 is TGTGCCAGCAGCGTAGACCTAATGAGAAACACTGAAGCTTTCTTT.

The chain has TRBV27 and TRBJ2-1; 12 nucleotides line up with TRBD2. With 8 bases clipped from V and 6 bases from J, the junction kept 5 bases outside the gene matches. This CDR3 is 14 amino acids long. Germline values: CDR1 MNHEY, CDR2 SMNVEV (reference sequence). CDR3 amino acids: CASSLAGGPNEQFF. CDR3 DNA: TGTGCCAGCTCGCTAGCGGGAGGGCCCAATGAGCAGTTCTTC.

This clonotype was seen a handful of times. The rearrangement links TRBV29-1 to TRBJ2-3; the D gene is possibly TRBD1 (6 bases). In germline, CDR1 is SQVTM, CDR2 ANQGSEA. This CDR3 is built from 14 residues. Trimming stripped 3 bases from V and 0 bases from J, with 10 bases between. CDR3 amino acids: CSVDQGRSTDTQYF. The CDR3 DNA sequence: TGCAGCGTTGATCAGGGGAGAAGCACAGATACGCAGTATTTT.